Detailed here is one T cell receptor beta chain. The data are from a study of identical twins. TCRdb independently ran MiXCR on the 5' RACE reads; one entry per CDR3 protein. The table includes some 240,000 distinct CDR3 sequences, 10% to 13% detected once. V was trimmed by 10 bases and J by 4 bases, leaving 8 bases between them. CDR1 and CDR2 from the germline V gene are MNHEY and SVGEGT. The CDR3 spans 12 residues. This sequence joins TRBV6-2 or TRBV6-3 and TRBJ2-6, with no clear D. Specimen: memory T cells sorted from blood. The TCR comes from a man aged 45-60 years in good health. The CDR3 DNA reads TGTGCCACCAGACCAGGGGCCAACGTCCTGACTTTC. Its protein product is CATRPGANVLTF.